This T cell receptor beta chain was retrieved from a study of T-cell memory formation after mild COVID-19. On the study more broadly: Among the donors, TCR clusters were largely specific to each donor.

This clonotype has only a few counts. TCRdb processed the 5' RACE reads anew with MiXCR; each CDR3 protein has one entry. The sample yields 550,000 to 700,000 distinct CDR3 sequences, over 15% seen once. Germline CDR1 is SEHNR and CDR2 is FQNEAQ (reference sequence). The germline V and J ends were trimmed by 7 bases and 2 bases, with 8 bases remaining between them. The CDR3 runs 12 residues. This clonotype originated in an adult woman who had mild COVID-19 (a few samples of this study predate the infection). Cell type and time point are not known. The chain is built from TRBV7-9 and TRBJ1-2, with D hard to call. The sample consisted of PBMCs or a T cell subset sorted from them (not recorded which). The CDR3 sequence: CASTPDNYGYTF. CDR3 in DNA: TGTGCCAGCACCCCGGACAACTATGGCTACACCTTC.